The 13 T cell receptor beta chains below come from one sample, sequenced in a study of control samples from healthy donors and cancer patients. The data were produced by immunoSEQ multiplex PCR, yet TCRdb's version contains in-frame clones alone and is incomplete. The sample lists tens of thousands of clones; about 87% were seen once. Sample: blood. The receptors originated from a man aged 45 to 65 in good health.

The rearrangement joins TRBV3-1 (or the pseudogene TRBV3-2) to TRBJ2-5; 8 nucleotides line up with TRBD1. Germline V lookup: CDR1 LGHDT, CDR2 YNNKEL (reference sequence). Trimming at V came to 1 base and at J to 2 bases, leaving 3 bases not matched to a gene. CDR3 length equals 15 residues. In DNA form, the CDR3 reads TGTGCCAGCAGCCAAGGGACAGGGTGGCAAGAGACCCAGTACTTC. It specifies CASSQGTGWQETQYF.

The V gene is TRBV18, the J gene TRBJ1-1; D might be TRBD1 (5 bases). CDR1 and CDR2 (germline): KGHSH, LQKENI. The V end lost 5 bases, the J end lost 4 bases, and 14 bases lay between the germline ends. CDR3 size: 14 residues. The CDR3 bases are TGTGCCAGCTCAAATCAAGGGGTAAGCACTGAAGCTTTCTTT. The encoded protein is CASSNQGVSTEAFF.

The chain is built from TRBV20-1 and TRBJ1-1; D gene ambiguous. The length of the CDR3 is 10 residues. V gave up 3 bases and J gave up 5 bases, with 4 bases separating them. Germline V gene lookup returns CDR1 DFQATT and CDR2 SNEGSKA (reference sequence). This CDR3 reads CSARVTEAFF. The CDR3 DNA reads TGCAGTGCTAGGGTAACTGAAGCTTTCTTT.

The chain combines TRBV5-1 with TRBJ1-1; D not resolved. V was shortened by 0 bases and J by 4 bases, with 13 bases between the two germline ends. Germline assignment: CDR1 SGHRS and CDR2 YFSETQ. This CDR3 is built from 15 residues. This CDR3 is CASSLGGLSGTEAFF. The DNA for the CDR3 is TGCGCCAGCAGCTTGGGAGGGTTAAGTGGCACTGAAGCTTTCTTT.

The V and J genes are TRBV5-4 and TRBJ2-1, with D perhaps TRBD2 (6 bases). Trimming removed 0 bases from V and 4 bases from J, with 11 bases in between. Looked up from germline, CDR1 is SGHNT and CDR2 is YYREEE (reference sequence). The CDR3 runs 15 residues. The DNA for the CDR3 is TGTGCCAGCAGCTTGGGGGAGGAGGGATACAATGAGCAGTTCTTC. It yields the protein CASSLGEEGYNEQFF. The complete variable domain, with remaining parts taken from reference TRBV5-4 and TRBJ2-1, reads ETGVTQSPTHLIKTRGQQVTLRCSSQSGHNTVSWYQQALGQGPQFIFQYYREEENGRGNFPPRFSGLQFPNYSSELNVNALELDDSALYLCASSLGEEGYNEQFFGPGTRLTVL.

The chain couples TRBV5-4 to TRBJ1-1, with 7 bases identical to TRBD1. The V gene's germline CDR1 is SGHNT and CDR2 YYREEE (reference sequence). V shed 3 bases and J 1 base; nucleotides not matched to a gene: 3. This CDR3 has 14 residues. In nucleotides, the CDR3 is TGTGCCAGCAGCTACCGGGACAGGAACACTGAAGCTTTCTTT. Translating gives CASSYRDRNTEAFF. The full variable domain, rest sourced from reference TRBV5-4 and TRBJ1-1, is ETGVTQSPTHLIKTRGQQVTLRCSSQSGHNTVSWYQQALGQGPQFIFQYYREEENGRGNFPPRFSGLQFPNYSSELNVNALELDDSALYLCASSYRDRNTEAFFGQGTRLTVV.

The rearrangement links TRBV7-6 to TRBJ2-3, with D possibly being TRBD2 (6 bases). Trimming cost V 0 bases and J 1 base, with 14 bases left between them. CDR3 size: 17 residues. The germline CDR1 and CDR2 sequences are SGHVS and FNYEAQ. The CDR3 region is CASSLAVGSSGTDTQYF. The CDR3 bases are TGTGCCAGCAGCTTAGCAGTTGGGTCTAGCGGCACAGATACGCAGTATTTT.

Notes on this clone: A much larger clonotype is one base distant, so this may be a read error. Distinct nucleotide sequences in the sample also encode this CDR3. The chain uses TRBV5-1 and TRBJ1-2; 7 positions agree with TRBD1. Germline CDR1 reads SGHRS; CDR2 reads YFSETQ. This CDR3 region has 14 residues. V trimming: 0 bases; J trimming: 3 bases; junction bases outside the gene matches: 2. CDR3 residues: CASSLVQGDYGYTF. The CDR3 bases are TGCGCCAGCAGCTTGGTTCAGGGGGACTATGGCTACACCTTC.

J is TRBJ1-3 and V is TRBV20-1; no definite D call. Per germline, CDR1 DFQATT and CDR2 SNEGSKA (reference sequence). V was clipped by 3 bases and J by 1 base, with 7 bases between them. The CDR3 spans 13 residues. As DNA, the CDR3 is TGCAGTGCTAGTGAGGGTTCTGGAAACACCATATATTTT. Protein: CSASEGSGNTIYF.

In regard to this clone: The same CDR3 also results from other DNA sequences found in this sample. The gene calls are TRBV6-6 and TRBJ2-1; 7 bases align to TRBD1. The CDR3 consists of 13 residues. CDR1 is MNHNY and CDR2 is SVGAGI in the germline V gene (reference sequence). V was pared by 5 bases and J by 3 bases, with 1 base of the junction left unmatched. CDR3 DNA: TGTGCCAGCAGTCGGGACAGCTACAATGAGCAGTTCTTC. Its protein is CASSRDSYNEQFF.

This clone appeared a few times. V and J are TRBV5-1 and TRBJ1-2; 7 bases fit TRBD1. The CDR3 is made up of 15 amino acids. CDR1 and CDR2 (germline): SGHRS, YFSETQ. The junction had 8 bases not matched to a gene; V was cut back by 3 bases and J by 3 bases. This CDR3 reads CASSSLTGSYYGYTF. The CDR3 DNA sequence: TGCGCCAGCAGCTCCTTGACAGGGAGCTACTATGGCTACACCTTC. Using reference TRBV5-1 and TRBJ1-2 for the parts outside the CDR3, the full variable domain is KAGVTQTPRYLIKTRGQQVTLSCSPISGHRSVSWYQQTPGQGLQFLFEYFSETQRNKGNFPGRFSGRQFSNSRSEMNVSTLELGDSALYLCASSSLTGSYYGYTFGSGTRLTVV.

This clone was recorded once. The genes are TRBV5-1 and TRBJ2-3; unclear D gene. The ends were cut back, 1 base at V and 5 bases at J, with 5 bases in the middle. The CDR3 contains 12 residues. Germline CDR1 SGHRS, CDR2 YFSETQ. CDR3: CASSLSGDTQYF. The CDR3 DNA is TGCGCCAGCAGCTTGTCTGGAGATACGCAGTATTTT.

The sample holds one count of this clone. The chain joins TRBV5-1 to TRBJ1-2, with 11 bases aligning to TRBD1. J lost 4 bases, V lost 7 bases, and 18 bases had no gene match. The CDR3 has 18 residues. CDR1 is SGHRS, CDR2 YFSETQ, per germline. The CDR3 bases are TGCGCCAGCGGGACGCGAGTGGACAGGGGGCTGTTAGGCTATGGCTACACCTTC. This gives the protein CASGTRVDRGLLGYGYTF.